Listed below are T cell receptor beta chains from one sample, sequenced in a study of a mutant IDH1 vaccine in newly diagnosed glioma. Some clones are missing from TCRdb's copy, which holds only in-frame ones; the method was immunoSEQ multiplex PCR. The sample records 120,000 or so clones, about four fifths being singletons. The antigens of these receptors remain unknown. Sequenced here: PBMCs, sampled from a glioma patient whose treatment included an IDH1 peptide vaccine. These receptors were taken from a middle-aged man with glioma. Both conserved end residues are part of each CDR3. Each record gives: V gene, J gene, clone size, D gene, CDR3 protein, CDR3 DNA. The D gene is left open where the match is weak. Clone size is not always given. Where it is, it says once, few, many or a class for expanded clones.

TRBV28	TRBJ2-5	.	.	CASSPAVAQYF	TGTGCCAGCAGTCCCGCCGTGGCCCAGTACTTC
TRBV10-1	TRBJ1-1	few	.	CASSEGGNTEAFF	TGCGCCAGCAGTGAAGGGGGGAACACTGAAGCTTTCTTT
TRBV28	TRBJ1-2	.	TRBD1	CASGGTESNYGYTF	TGTGCCAGCGGAGGGACAGAGTCAAACTATGGCTACACCTTC
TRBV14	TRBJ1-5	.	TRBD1	CASSPQGVGQPQHF	TGTGCCAGCAGCCCACAGGGGGTTGGTCAGCCCCAGCATTTT
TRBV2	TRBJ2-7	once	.	CASSVAEPYEQYF	TGTGCCAGCAGTGTGGCGGAGCCCTACGAGCAGTACTTC
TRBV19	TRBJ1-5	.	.	CVSSIIRGGNQPQHF	TGTGTCAGTAGTATAATCAGGGGTGGCAATCAGCCCCAGCATTTT
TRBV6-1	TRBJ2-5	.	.	CATGGIWGETQYF	TGTGCCACCGGGGGAATTTGGGGAGAGACCCAGTACTTC
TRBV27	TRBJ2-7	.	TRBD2	CASSLSVGGDLYEQYF	TGTGCCAGCAGTTTATCAGTGGGGGGGGACCTCTACGAGCAGTACTTC
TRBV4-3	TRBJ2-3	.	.	CASSQDRRTWASDTQYF	TGCGCCAGCAGCCAAGACCGCCGTACATGGGCGTCAGATACGCAGTATTTT
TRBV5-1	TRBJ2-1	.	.	CASSWGAAFNEQFF	TGCGCCAGCAGCTGGGGTGCCGCGTTCAATGAGCAGTTCTTC
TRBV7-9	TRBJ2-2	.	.	CASSKRGTPSLNTGELFF	TGTGCCAGCAGCAAAAGGGGGACACCGAGTTTGAACACCGGGGAGCTGTTTTTT
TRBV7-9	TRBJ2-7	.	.	CASSSALSSYEQYF	TGTGCCAGCAGCTCCGCTTTGAGCTCCTACGAGCAGTACTTC
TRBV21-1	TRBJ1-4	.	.	CASSAPRGIGDSELFF	TGTGCCAGCAGCGCCCCGAGGGGGATAGGGGACTCTGAACTGTTTTTT
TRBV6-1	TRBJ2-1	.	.	CASATSPYNEQFF	TGTGCCAGCGCTACTAGTCCCTACAATGAGCAGTTCTTC
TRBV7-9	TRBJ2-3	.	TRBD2	CASSFEREGEDTQYF	TGTGCCAGCAGCTTCGAGCGGGAGGGCGAAGATACGCAGTATTTT
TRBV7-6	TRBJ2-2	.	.	CASRQTVGGELFF	TGTGCCAGCAGACAGACAGTTGGCGGGGAGCTGTTTTTT
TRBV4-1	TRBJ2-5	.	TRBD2	CASSQAGGGSETQYF	TGCGCCAGCAGCCAAGCCGGGGGGGGGTCAGAGACCCAGTACTTC
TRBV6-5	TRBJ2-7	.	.	CASELGYEQYF	TGTGCCAGCGAATTAGGCTACGAGCAGTACTTC
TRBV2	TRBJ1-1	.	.	CASLDDMNTEAFF	TGTGCCAGTTTAGACGATATGAACACTGAAGCTTTCTTT
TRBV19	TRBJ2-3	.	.	CASSIGGGYTDTQYF	TGTGCCAGTAGTATCGGGGGTGGATACACAGATACGCAGTATTTT
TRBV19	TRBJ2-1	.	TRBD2	CASSIRGGLVSNEQFF	TGTGCCAGTAGTATTAGGGGGGGACTAGTAAGTAATGAGCAGTTCTTC
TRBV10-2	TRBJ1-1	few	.	CASRRGTEAFF	TGCGCCAGCAGGCGGGGCACTGAAGCTTTCTTT
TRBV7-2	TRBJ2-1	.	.	CASSLGPTWFF	TGTGCCAGCAGCTTAGGACCCACGTGGTTCTTC
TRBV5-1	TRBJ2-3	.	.	CASSLEANSADTQYF	TGCGCCAGCAGCTTGGAGGCCAATAGCGCAGATACGCAGTATTTT
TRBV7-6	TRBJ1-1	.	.	CASSLGGIPSEAFF	TGTGCCAGCAGCTTAGGTGGGATACCTTCTGAAGCTTTCTTT
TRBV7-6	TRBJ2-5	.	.	CASSQQAAGETQYF	TGTGCCAGCAGCCAGCAGGCTGCTGGGGAGACCCAGTACTTC
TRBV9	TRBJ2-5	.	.	CASSPGPHQETQYF	TGTGCCAGCAGCCCTGGACCCCACCAAGAGACCCAGTACTTC
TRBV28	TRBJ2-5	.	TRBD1	CASRWDRGQETQYF	TGTGCCAGCAGATGGGACAGGGGACAAGAGACCCAGTACTTC
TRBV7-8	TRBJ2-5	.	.	CASSLANGIPMAETQYF	TGTGCCAGCAGCTTAGCAAACGGGATCCCAATGGCGGAGACCCAGTACTTC
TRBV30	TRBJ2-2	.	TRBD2	CAWGLAGVAGELFF	TGTGCCTGGGGACTAGCGGGAGTTGCCGGGGAGCTGTTTTTT